The T cell receptor beta chain under discussion was sequenced for a study of OX40 agonist ivuxolimab in advanced cancers. In terms of the full investigation: Ivuxolimab, which targeted the costimulatory receptor OX40 (CD134), was an agonistic, fully human IgG2 monoclonal antibody. Intravenous ivuxolimab was administered to patients every 2 weeks at six dose levels: 0.01, 0.1, 0.3, 1.5, 3 and 10 mg/kg. Of the approximately 50 patients in dose escalation, about 20 had hepatocellular carcinoma, about 15 had melanoma, 9 had renal cell carcinoma and 9 had head and neck cancer. In the dose-escalation cohort, 70% to 85% of patients were male, and the mean age was approximately 60 years with a range of roughly 23 to 79. Prior anti-PD-1, anti-PD-L1 or anti-CTLA-4 therapy was permitted, and checkpoint inhibitors had been received by less than 45% of dose-escalation patients. Partial responses were achieved by three dose-escalation patients, of whom one had hepatocellular carcinoma and two had cutaneous melanoma. Peripheral TCRbeta sequencing was intended to test whether TCR sequence diversity was altered and clonal T-cell expansion was caused by ivuxolimab. The paper reports the monotherapy dose-escalation portion (N of about 50 patients) of the phase I ivuxolimab trial.

Genomic DNA was isolated from the sorted cells so that the TCRbeta CDR3 region could be sequenced. The immunoSEQ Assay was used for sequencing of TCRbeta CDR3 regions. In its TCRdb copy, this immuneACCESS table keeps in-frame sequences only and misses some clones. Where compared with another copy, unresolved V genes explain less than half of these, and the others have no known cause. Present in this sample are some 25,000 clones, under 80% of which were seen just once. Of the sample, 14% is held by the ten largest clones. Trimming at the junction amounts to 2 bases on V and 2 bases on J, and the germline ends lie 10 bases apart. The CDR3 spans 15 residues, from the cysteine through the phenylalanine. The kept DNA is CDR3 alone, 45 bases in frame from the first base. What the research found in general, with its limitations: Low levels of normalized T-cell clonal expansion were also seen in some patients who did not respond. Antigen specificity was not determined for the clonally expanded peripheral T cells. After ivuxolimab, more expanded clones were found on average in CD8+ T cells than in CD4+ T cells. At doses from 0.1 to 3.0 mg/kg, clonal expansion was seen in both CD4+ and CD8+ blood T cells between baseline and week 6. In the 0.1-3.0 mg/kg groups, partial responders were among the patients with the lowest normalized peripheral clonal expansion, particularly in CD8+ T cells.

Relative to its sample, this clone is medium-sized (0.01 to 0.1%). What this receptor recognizes is not known. Nothing much larger sits one base from this clone, and base qualities are not available. Patients with autoimmune disease history or receiving systemic immunosuppression were excluded from the trial. Peripheral blood for TCR sequencing was collected from all dose cohorts at baseline, on cycle 4 day 1, and on cycle 7 day 1. Samples were obtained from an open-label, multicenter, first-in-human phase I dose-escalation trial of ivuxolimab. Adults with locally advanced or metastatic melanoma, renal cell carcinoma, hepatocellular carcinoma or head and neck squamous cell carcinoma were enrolled in the trial. Before TCR sequencing, CD4+ T cells and CD8+ T cells from peripheral blood were sorted into separate populations.

The receptor was derived from an adult with an advanced solid tumor such as melanoma, head and neck, liver or kidney cancer. The receptor chain draws on TRBV6-7 and TRBJ1-5, with the D gene call left open. TRBV6-7 is an ORF; its function is uncertain. This specimen consisted of CD4+ or CD8+ T cells sorted from blood, obtained in a trial of the OX40 agonist ivuxolimab. The DNA sequence is TGTGCCAGCAGTTACCGCGTTTGCCGCAATCAGCCCCAGCATTTT. It encodes CASSYRVCRNQPQHF.